This is a list of T cell receptor beta chains from one sample in a study of blood T cell repertoires in COVID-19. The method was immunoSEQ multiplex PCR; TCRdb's version includes in-frame clones alone and lacks a portion of them. The top ten hold 3% to 4% of the sample, which has hundreds of thousands of clones, 91% seen once. Sequencing was performed on peripheral blood. Receptors were obtained from a woman between 18 and 30 years old who had recovered from COVID-19. Each CDR3 is given with its conserved first and last residue. The order of the fields is V gene, D gene, J gene, clone size, CDR3 protein, CDR3 DNA. D genes are given only for firm matches. Where a row states a size, it is once, few, many or the class of an expanded clone; other rows omit it.

TRBV6-1,NA,TRBJ1-2,NA,CASSDPRMGRNYGYTF,TGTGCCAGCAGTGACCCTCGTATGGGGCGCAACTATGGCTACACCTTC
TRBV6-6,TRBD1,TRBJ1-1,NA,CASSRKPTGVNTEAFF,TGTGCCAGCAGCCGAAAACCGACAGGGGTAAACACTGAAGCTTTCTTT
TRBV9,TRBD2,TRBJ2-1,NA,CASSPSGTSYNEQFF,TGTGCCAGCAGCCCCAGCGGGACCTCCTACAATGAGCAGTTCTTC
TRBV11-3,TRBD2,TRBJ2-1,NA,CASSLDLLAGPNEQFF,TGTGCCAGCAGCTTAGATCTTCTAGCGGGTCCTAATGAGCAGTTCTTC
TRBV4-3,NA,TRBJ1-2,NA,CASSQETGGSSGNGYTF,TGCGCCAGCAGCCAAGAGACGGGCGGGTCATCTGGAAATGGCTACACCTTC
TRBV9,TRBD1,TRBJ1-6,once,CASSVALKTGFSPLHF,TGTGCCAGCAGCGTAGCTTTGAAGACAGGGTTTTCACCCCTCCACTTT
TRBV5-1,NA,TRBJ1-2,NA,CASSLGSSERGYTF,TGCGCCAGCAGCTTGGGAAGTTCCGAACGGGGCTACACCTTC
TRBV24-1,TRBD1,TRBJ1-1,NA,CATSGTSGTGEGSTEAFF,TGTGCCACCAGTGGGACCTCCGGGACAGGGGAAGGTAGCACTGAAGCTTTCTTT
TRBV5-8,NA,TRBJ2-3,NA,CASSRLSSTDTQYF,TGTGCCAGCAGCCGACTCAGTAGCACAGATACGCAGTATTTT
TRBV5-1,TRBD2,TRBJ2-2,NA,CASSLVRTSGTGELFF,TGCGCCAGCAGCTTGGTCAGGACTAGCGGCACCGGGGAGCTGTTTTTT
TRBV19,TRBD1,TRBJ1-3,NA,CASSSRDRGLSGNTIYF,TGTGCCAGTAGTTCCCGGGACAGGGGGCTTTCTGGAAACACCATATATTTT
TRBV19,TRBD1,TRBJ1-4,NA,CASSKTGGTNEKLFF,TGTGCCAGTAGTAAAACAGGGGGCACTAATGAAAAACTGTTTTTT
TRBV10-1,NA,TRBJ2-5,NA,CASSESGRSGETQYF,TGCGCCAGCAGTGAAAGCGGTCGTAGTGGAGAGACCCAGTACTTC
TRBV7-2,TRBD2,TRBJ2-1,NA,CASSPSGSLANEQFF,TGTGCCAGCAGCCCTAGCGGGAGTCTAGCAAATGAGCAGTTCTTC
TRBV27,TRBD2,TRBJ2-2,NA,CASGDTTGLVGELFF,TGTGCCAGCGGAGATACAACGGGACTAGTTGGGGAGCTGTTTTTT
TRBV5-1,NA,TRBJ2-2,NA,CASSSRTVNTGELFF,TGCGCCAGCAGCTCCCGGACAGTGAACACCGGGGAGCTGTTTTTT
TRBV11-3,NA,TRBJ2-2,NA,CASSLGLGVWERARAGELFF,TGTGCCAGCAGCTTAGGTCTTGGTGTTTGGGAGAGGGCGCGGGCCGGGGAGCTGTTTTTT
TRBV6-4,NA,TRBJ1-5,NA,CASSDSGGYNQPQHF,TGTGCCAGCAGTGACTCGGGGGGGTACAATCAGCCCCAGCATTTT
TRBV4-1,NA,TRBJ2-1,NA,CASSSRPGGGNEQFF,TGCGCCAGCAGCTCAAGGCCAGGAGGTGGCAATGAGCAGTTCTTC
TRBV7-8,NA,TRBJ1-1,NA,CASSEGVNTEAFF,TGTGCCAGCAGCGAGGGGGTGAACACTGAAGCTTTCTTT
TRBV7-9,NA,TRBJ1-1,NA,CASSLGRVTAEAFF,TGTGCCAGCAGCTTAGGCAGGGTCACGGCTGAAGCTTTCTTT
TRBV9,TRBD2,TRBJ2-2,NA,CASSGAGTKKLGSPGELFF,TGTGCCAGCAGCGGAGCCGGGACTAAGAAGCTAGGGAGCCCCGGGGAGCTGTTTTTT